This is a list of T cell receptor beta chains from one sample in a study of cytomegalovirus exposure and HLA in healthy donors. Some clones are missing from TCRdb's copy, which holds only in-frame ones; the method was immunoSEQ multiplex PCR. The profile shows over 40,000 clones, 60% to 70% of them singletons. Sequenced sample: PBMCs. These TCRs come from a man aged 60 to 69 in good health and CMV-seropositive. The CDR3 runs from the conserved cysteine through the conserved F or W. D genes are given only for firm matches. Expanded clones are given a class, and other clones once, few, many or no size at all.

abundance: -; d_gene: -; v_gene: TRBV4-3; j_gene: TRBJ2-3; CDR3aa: CASSREKRPGDTQYF; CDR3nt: TGCGCCAGCAGCCGGGAGAAAAGACCCGGGGATACGCAGTATTTT
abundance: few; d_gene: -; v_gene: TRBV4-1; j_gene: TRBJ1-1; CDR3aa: CASSQGWTGETNTEAFF; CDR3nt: TGCGCCAGCAGCCAAGGGTGGACGGGGGAGACAAACACTGAAGCTTTCTTT
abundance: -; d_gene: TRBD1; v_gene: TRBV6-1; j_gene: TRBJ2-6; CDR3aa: CASSEVGRGRPGANVLTF; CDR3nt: TGTGCCAGCAGTGAAGTCGGCAGGGGGCGTCCTGGGGCCAACGTCCTGACTTTC
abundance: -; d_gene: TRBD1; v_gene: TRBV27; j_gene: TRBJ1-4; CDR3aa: CASSLGYRGNEKLFF; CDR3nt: TGTGCCAGCAGTTTAGGTTACAGGGGCAATGAAAAACTGTTTTTT
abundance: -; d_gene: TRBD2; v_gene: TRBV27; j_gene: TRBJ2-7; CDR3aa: CASSSGLAGFYEQYF; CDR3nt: TGTGCCAGCAGTTCTGGACTAGCGGGGTTCTACGAGCAGTACTTC
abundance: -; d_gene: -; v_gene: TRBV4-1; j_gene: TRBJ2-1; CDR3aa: CASSQVGLIYDEQFF; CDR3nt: TGCGCCAGCAGCCAAGTAGGACTAATCTACGATGAGCAGTTCTTC
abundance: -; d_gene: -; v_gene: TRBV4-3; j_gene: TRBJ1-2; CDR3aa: CASSQTAENSGYTF; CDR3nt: TGCGCCAGCAGCCAGACGGCGGAGAACTCGGGCTACACCTTC
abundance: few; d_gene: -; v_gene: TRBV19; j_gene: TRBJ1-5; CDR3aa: CASSMYPPGQSRNQPQHF; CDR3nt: TGTGCCAGTAGTATGTATCCCCCTGGACAGTCAAGGAATCAGCCCCAGCATTTT
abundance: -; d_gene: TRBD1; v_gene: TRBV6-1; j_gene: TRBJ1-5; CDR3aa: CASSGTGGSGQPQHF; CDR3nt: TGTGCCAGCAGTGGGACAGGGGGATCGGGTCAGCCCCAGCATTTT
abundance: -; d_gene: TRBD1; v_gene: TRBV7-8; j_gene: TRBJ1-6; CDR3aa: CASSLVRTGRWSPLHF; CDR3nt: TGTGCCAGCAGCTTAGTAAGGACAGGGAGGTGGTCACCCCTCCACTTT
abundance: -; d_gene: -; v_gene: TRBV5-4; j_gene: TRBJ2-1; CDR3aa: CASSLVVSSYNEQFF; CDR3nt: TGTGCCAGCAGCTTGGTGGTCAGCTCCTACAATGAGCAGTTCTTC
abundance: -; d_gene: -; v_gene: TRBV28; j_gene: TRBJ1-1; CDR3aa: CASSFQAAKGDTEAFF; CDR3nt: TGTGCCAGCAGTTTCCAAGCTGCGAAAGGGGACACTGAAGCTTTCTTT
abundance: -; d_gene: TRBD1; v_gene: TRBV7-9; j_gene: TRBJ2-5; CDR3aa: CASSLAVGTAETQYF; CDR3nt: TGTGCCAGCAGCTTAGCGGTAGGGACAGCGGAGACCCAGTACTTC
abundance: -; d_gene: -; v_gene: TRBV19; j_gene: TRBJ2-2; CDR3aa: CASSPQGGRNTGELFF; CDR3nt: TGTGCCAGTAGTCCCCAGGGAGGCAGAAACACCGGGGAGCTGTTTTTT
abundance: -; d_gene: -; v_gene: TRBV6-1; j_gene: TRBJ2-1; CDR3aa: CASSESAANKRDEQFF; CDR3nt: TGTGCCAGCAGTGAATCGGCAGCGAACAAACGGGATGAGCAGTTCTTC
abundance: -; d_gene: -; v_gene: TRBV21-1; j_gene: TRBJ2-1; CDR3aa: CASRYPGQNYNEQFF; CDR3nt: TGTGCCAGCAGATATCCGGGACAAAACTACAATGAGCAGTTCTTC
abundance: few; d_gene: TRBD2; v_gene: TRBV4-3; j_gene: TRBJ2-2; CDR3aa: CASSQAGLALDTGELFF; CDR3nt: TGCGCCAGCAGCCAAGCGGGACTAGCGTTAGACACCGGGGAGCTGTTTTTT
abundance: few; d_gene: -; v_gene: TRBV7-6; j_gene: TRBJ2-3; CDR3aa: CASSFRTATDTQYF; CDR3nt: TGTGCCAGCAGCTTCCGGACTGCCACAGATACGCAGTATTTT
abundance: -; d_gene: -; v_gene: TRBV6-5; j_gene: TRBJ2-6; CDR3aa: CASSSQGLPGANVLTF; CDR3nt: TGTGCCAGCAGTTCACAGGGCTTACCTGGGGCCAACGTCCTGACTTTC
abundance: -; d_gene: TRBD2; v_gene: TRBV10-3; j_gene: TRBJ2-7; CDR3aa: CAISEGTSGSSGYEQYF; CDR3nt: TGTGCCATCAGTGAGGGAACTAGCGGGAGCTCCGGCTACGAGCAGTACTTC
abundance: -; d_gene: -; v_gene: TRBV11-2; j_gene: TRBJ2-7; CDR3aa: CASSFRASSYEQYF; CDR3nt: TGTGCCAGCAGCTTCCGGGCTAGCAGCTACGAGCAGTACTTC
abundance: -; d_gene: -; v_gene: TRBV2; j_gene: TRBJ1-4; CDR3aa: CASSVGGDEKLFF; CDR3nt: TGTGCCAGCAGTGTGGGGGGGGATGAAAAACTGTTTTTT
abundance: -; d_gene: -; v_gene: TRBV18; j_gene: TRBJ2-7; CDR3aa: CASRGYYEQYF; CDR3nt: TGTGCCAGTCGGGGATACTACGAGCAGTACTTC
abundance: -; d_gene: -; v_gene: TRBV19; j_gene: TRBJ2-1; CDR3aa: CASSIFEEKGEQFF; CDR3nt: TGTGCCAGTAGTATATTTGAGGAGAAAGGTGAGCAGTTCTTC
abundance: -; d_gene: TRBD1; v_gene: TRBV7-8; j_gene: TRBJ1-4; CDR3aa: CASSLLGQGGREKLFF; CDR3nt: TGTGCCAGCAGCCTCCTGGGACAGGGAGGGAGAGAAAAACTGTTTTTT
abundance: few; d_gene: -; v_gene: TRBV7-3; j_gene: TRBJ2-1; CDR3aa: CASSLSGGASAYNEQFF; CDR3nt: TGTGCCAGCAGCTTAAGTGGAGGAGCGTCTGCCTACAATGAGCAGTTCTTC
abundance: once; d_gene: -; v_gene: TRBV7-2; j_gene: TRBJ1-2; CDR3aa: CASSHGGTNYGYTF; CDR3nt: TGTGCCAGCAGCCACGGAGGGACTAACTATGGCTACACCTTC
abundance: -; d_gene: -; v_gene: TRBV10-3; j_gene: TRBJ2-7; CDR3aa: CAIETPGSYEQYF; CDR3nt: TGTGCCATCGAGACCCCAGGTTCCTACGAGCAGTACTTC
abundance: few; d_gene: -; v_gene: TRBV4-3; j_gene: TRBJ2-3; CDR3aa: CASSQDRLAQFADTQYF; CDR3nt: TGCGCCAGCAGCCAAGATCGGCTAGCGCAATTCGCAGATACGCAGTATTTT
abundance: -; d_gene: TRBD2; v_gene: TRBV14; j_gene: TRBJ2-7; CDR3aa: CASSPGLAAYEQYF; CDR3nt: TGTGCCAGCAGCCCGGGACTAGCGGCCTACGAGCAGTACTTC
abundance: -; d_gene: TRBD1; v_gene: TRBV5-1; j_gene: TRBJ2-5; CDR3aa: CASSLGGQGETQYF; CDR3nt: TGCGCCAGCAGCTTGGGGGGACAGGGGGAGACCCAGTACTTC
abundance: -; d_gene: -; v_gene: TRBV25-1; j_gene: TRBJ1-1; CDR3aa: CASSVPKGTSMNTEAFF; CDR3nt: TGTGCCAGCAGTGTCCCGAAGGGGACTTCAATGAACACTGAAGCTTTCTTT
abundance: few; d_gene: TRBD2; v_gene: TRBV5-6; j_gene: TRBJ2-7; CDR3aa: CASSPSGGGLYYEQYF; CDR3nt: TGTGCCAGCAGCCCTAGCGGGGGGGGGCTTTACTACGAGCAGTACTTC
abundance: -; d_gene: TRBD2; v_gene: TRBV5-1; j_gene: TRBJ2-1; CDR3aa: CASSRQGQGLAGAYEQFF; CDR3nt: TGCGCCAGCAGCAGACAGGGACAGGGACTAGCGGGAGCCTATGAGCAGTTCTTC
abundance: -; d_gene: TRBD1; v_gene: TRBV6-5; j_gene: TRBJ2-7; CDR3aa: CASSYRDSPTYEQYF; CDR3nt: TGTGCCAGCAGTTACCGGGACAGCCCGACCTACGAGCAGTACTTC
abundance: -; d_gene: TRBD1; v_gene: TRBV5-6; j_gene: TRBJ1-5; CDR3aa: CASSLGTGRDQPQHF; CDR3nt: TGTGCCAGCAGCTTGGGGACAGGGCGGGATCAGCCCCAGCATTTT
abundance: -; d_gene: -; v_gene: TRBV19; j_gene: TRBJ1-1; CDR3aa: CASSLQGRKNTEAFF; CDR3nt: TGTGCCAGTAGCCTGCAGGGTAGAAAGAACACTGAAGCTTTCTTT
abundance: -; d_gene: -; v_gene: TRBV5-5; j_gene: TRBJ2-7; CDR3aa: CASSLGQALGGEQYF; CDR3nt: TGTGCCAGCAGCTTGGGGCAGGCATTGGGAGGCGAGCAGTACTTC
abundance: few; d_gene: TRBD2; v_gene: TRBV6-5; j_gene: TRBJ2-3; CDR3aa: CASSYRGRAFTDTQYF; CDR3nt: TGTGCCAGCAGTTATCGCGGGAGGGCATTCACAGATACGCAGTATTTT
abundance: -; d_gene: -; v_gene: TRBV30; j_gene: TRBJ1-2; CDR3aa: CAWRDSYGYTF; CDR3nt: TGTGCCTGGAGGGACAGCTATGGCTACACCTTC
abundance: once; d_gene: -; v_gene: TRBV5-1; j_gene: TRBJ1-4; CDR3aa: CASSDGGDEKLFF; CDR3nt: TGCGCCAGCAGCGACGGGGGTGACGAAAAACTGTTTTTT
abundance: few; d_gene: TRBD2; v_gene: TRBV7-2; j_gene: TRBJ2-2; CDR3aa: CASSPIARTSGTTTGELFF; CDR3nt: TGTGCCAGCAGCCCGATCGCTAGGACTAGCGGGACTACCACCGGGGAGCTGTTTTTT
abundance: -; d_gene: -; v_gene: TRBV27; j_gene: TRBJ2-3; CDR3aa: CASSFWAGRTDTQYF; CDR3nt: TGTGCCAGCAGTTTTTGGGCTGGTAGAACAGATACGCAGTATTTT
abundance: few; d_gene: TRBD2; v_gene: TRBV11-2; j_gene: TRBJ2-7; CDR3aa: CASSLGRLAGVGEQYF; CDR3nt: TGTGCCAGCAGCTTGGGACGACTAGCGGGAGTAGGGGAGCAGTACTTC
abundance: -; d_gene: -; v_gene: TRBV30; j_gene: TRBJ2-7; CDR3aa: CAWRATLEQYF; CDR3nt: TGTGCCTGGAGGGCGACTTTGGAGCAGTACTTC
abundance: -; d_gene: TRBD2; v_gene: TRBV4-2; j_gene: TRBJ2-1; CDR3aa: CASSLGLANEQFF; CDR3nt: TGTGCCAGCAGCCTAGGACTAGCAAATGAGCAGTTCTTC
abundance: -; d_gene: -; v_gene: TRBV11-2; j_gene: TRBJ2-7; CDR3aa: CASSIGGSLYEQYF; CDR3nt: TGTGCCAGCAGCATCGGAGGTTCCCTATACGAGCAGTACTTC
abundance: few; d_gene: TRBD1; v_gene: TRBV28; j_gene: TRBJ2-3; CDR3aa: CASYDRGADTQYF; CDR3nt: TGTGCCAGTTACGACAGGGGGGCAGATACGCAGTATTTT
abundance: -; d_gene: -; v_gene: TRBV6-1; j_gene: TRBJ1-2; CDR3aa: CASRRTGNYGYTF; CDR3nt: TGTGCCAGCAGAAGAACGGGGAACTATGGCTACACCTTC
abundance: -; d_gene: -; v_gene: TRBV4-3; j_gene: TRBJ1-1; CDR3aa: CASSQDLTTEAFF; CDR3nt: TGCGCCAGCAGCCAAGATCTAACCACTGAAGCTTTCTTT